One sample yielded the 22 T cell receptor beta chains listed below, sequenced in a study of a mutant IDH1 vaccine in newly diagnosed glioma. Time point defined: week 47, end of study. Doses of 300 ug of mutant IDH1 20-mer peptide were given with topical imiquimod. Sequencing used immunoSEQ multiplex PCR; TCRdb keeps in-frame clones, though not all of them. The top ten clones hold around 5% of a sample with fewer than 85,000 clones, roughly 77% of them seen once. Their antigen targets remain unknown. The sample here was PBMCs, taken from a glioma patient whose treatment included an IDH1 peptide vaccine. Source of these receptors: a man aged 40-49 years with glioma.

The rearrangement uses TRBV11-1 and TRBJ1-1, with D tentatively TRBD1 (6 bases). With 3 bases removed from V and 5 bases from J, the gap between germline ends came to 13 bases. Germline CDR1 SGHAT, CDR2 FQDESV (reference sequence). This CDR3 is 14 amino acids long. This CDR3 is CASSFGRGGTEAFF. CDR3 nucleotide sequence: TGTGCCAGCAGCTTCGGCAGGGGTGGTACTGAAGCTTTCTTT.

This clone occurred once. The rearrangement uses TRBV21-1 and TRBJ2-7; TRBD1 is taken as the D call from the table, unchecked against the DNA. TRBV21-1 is labeled a pseudogene. The CDR3 length is 16 residues. The CDR3 sequence is CASSNSDRGVAYEQYF. The CDR3 DNA follows: TGTGCCAGCAGCAACTCGGACAGGGGGGTGGCCTACGAGCAGTACTTC.

The chain links TRBV4-1 to TRBJ1-4, with 8 bases fitting TRBD1. Germline V CDR1 and CDR2: MGHRA, YSYEKL. J gave up 7 bases and V 6 bases, and 16 bases lay outside the gene matches. The CDR3 length is 17 residues. The CDR3 sequence: CASRQYGQGTIGEKLFF. The CDR3 DNA sequence: TGCGCCAGCAGACAGTACGGACAGGGAACTATAGGTGAAAAACTGTTTTTT.

The V call is TRBV5-8, the J call TRBJ1-1; D is perhaps TRBD1 (5 bases). V was pared by 1 base and J by 0 bases, with 16 bases between. The CDR3 runs to 17 residues. CDR1 SGHTS and CDR2 YDEGEE come from the germline V gene. The CDR3 nucleotides are TGTGCCAGCAGCTTGTGGGCTCGGGGGTTGATGAACACTGAAGCTTTCTTT. Translating it yields CASSLWARGLMNTEAFF. Combining the CDR3 with reference TRBV5-8 and TRBJ1-1 gives the whole variable domain EAGVTQSPTHLIKTRGQQATLRCSPISGHTSVYWYQQALGLGLQFLLWYDEGEERNRGNFPPRFSGRQFPNYSSELNVNALELEDSALYLCASSLWARGLMNTEAFFGQGTRLTVV.

The rearrangement uses TRBV2 and TRBJ2-2; tentative D call: TRBD1 (6 bases). There are 16 residues in the CDR3. Germline V gene data show CDR1 as SNHLY and CDR2 as FYNNEI. Deletions cut 9 bases from V and 7 bases from J, with 24 bases between. CDR3: CASQVTSNRAHGELFF. The CDR3 DNA reads as TGTGCCAGTCAAGTGACATCCAACAGGGCCCACGGGGAGCTGTTTTTT.

This clone was observed a handful of times. The J gene is TRBJ1-5, the V gene TRBV10-2; 7 bases line up with TRBD1. The length of the CDR3 is 14 residues. The germline V gene encodes CDR1 WSHSY and CDR2 SAAADI. Losses at the gene ends were 4 bases for V and 7 bases for J; bases not matched to a gene: 7. The CDR3 region has the DNA TGCGCCAGCAGTGTGTATTCAGGGGGGCAGCCCCAGCATTTT. Its translation is CASSVYSGGQPQHF.

This chain links TRBV27 with TRBJ2-6, with 11 bases aligning to TRBD1. The CDR3 covers 17 residues. V shed 5 bases, J shed 0 bases, and the junction held 3 bases outside the gene matches. Germline values: CDR1 MNHEY, CDR2 SMNVEV (reference sequence). In DNA, the CDR3 is TGTGCCAGCAGTCGGACAGGGGGCGTCTCTGGGGCCAACGTCCTGACTTTC. It specifies CASSRTGGVSGANVLTF.

The rearrangement links TRBV7-9 to TRBJ2-7; 8 bases align to TRBD1. The CDR3 contains 15 residues. After removal of 4 bases from V and 5 bases from J, the junction contained 10 bases not matched to a gene. Germline V gives CDR1 SEHNR, CDR2 FQNEAQ (reference sequence). CDR3 residues: CASSSRGQGLNEQYF. In DNA form, the CDR3 reads TGTGCCAGCAGCTCTAGAGGACAGGGTCTAAACGAGCAGTACTTC.

This chain joins TRBV15 and TRBJ2-1; TRBD1 aligns across 9 bases. The CDR3 extends over 15 amino acids. The V gene's germline CDR1 is LNHNV and CDR2 YYDKDF (reference sequence). With V trimmed by 1 base and J by 7 bases, 5 bases remained unmatched. CDR3 region: CATSRADRGVNEQFF. As DNA, the CDR3 is TGTGCCACCAGCAGAGCGGACAGGGGTGTGAATGAGCAGTTCTTC.

The chain carries TRBV30 and TRBJ2-1; D is unresolved. The germline V and J ends were trimmed by 2 bases and 0 bases, with 11 bases remaining between them. The CDR3 has 15 amino acids. CDR1 GTSNPN and CDR2 SVGIG come from the germline V gene (reference sequence). This CDR3 reads CAWSTKGSSYNEQFF. The CDR3 DNA reads as TGTGCCTGGAGTACGAAAGGCAGCTCCTACAATGAGCAGTTCTTC.

The chain has TRBV11-2 and TRBJ2-5; D call uncertain. This CDR3 is 15 amino acids long. Trimming cost V 1 base and J 2 bases, with 11 bases left between them. Germline V lookup: CDR1 SGHAT, CDR2 FQNNGV. CDR3 loop: CASSLVSRRQETQYF. For the CDR3, the DNA is TGTGCCAGCAGCTTAGTTTCCAGGCGTCAAGAGACCCAGTACTTC.

The genes are TRBV29-1 and TRBJ2-5; TRBD2 matches 8 bases. The J call is uncertain, as TRBJ2-7 better fits the DNA end. The germline V gene has CDR1 SQVTM and CDR2 ANQGSEA. The CDR3 covers 12 residues. The DNA of the CDR3 is TGCAGCGTTGTAGGACTAGCCCACGAGCAGTACTTC. It encodes CSVVGLAHEQYF.

This clone was seen more than once but under ten times. V is TRBV7-2 and J is TRBJ1-2, with D possibly TRBD1 on 5 matching bases. The CDR3 runs 14 residues. With 6 bases removed from V and 4 bases from J, the gap between germline ends came to 15 bases. Per the germline V gene, CDR1 is SGHTA and CDR2 is FQGNSA. The CDR3, as DNA: TGTGCCAGCAGATCCCGAGTGGGGGGCTATGGCTACACCTTC. Protein sequence: CASRSRVGGYGYTF.

V and J are TRBV5-5 and TRBJ2-1; D is uncertain. The ends were cut back, 0 bases at V and 6 bases at J, with 4 bases in the middle. The length of the CDR3 is 12 residues. Per germline, CDR1 SGHKS and CDR2 YYEKEE (reference sequence). CDR3: CASSLAGNEQFF. The CDR3 DNA sequence: TGTGCCAGCAGCTTGGCAGGCAATGAGCAGTTCTTC. Filled out from reference TRBV5-5 and TRBJ2-1, the complete variable domain reads DAGVTQSPTHLIKTRGQQVTLRCSPISGHKSVSWYQQVLGQGPQFIFQYYEKEERGRGNFPDRFSARQFPNYSSELNVNALLLGDSALYLCASSLAGNEQFFGPGTRLTVL.

This chain connects TRBV29-1 to TRBJ2-7; 8 bases fit TRBD2. CDR1 and CDR2 from the germline V gene are SQVTM and ANQGSEA. The CDR3 is 14 residues long. J lost 7 bases, V lost 7 bases, and 15 bases had no gene match. This CDR3 is CSARGAAGAREQYF. The CDR3, as DNA: TGCAGCGCGCGTGGGGCAGCGGGAGCGAGGGAGCAGTACTTC.

This clone was recorded a few times. J is TRBJ1-2 and V is TRBV19, with 7 bases that match TRBD1. This CDR3 is 15 amino acids long. Unmatched junction bases numbered 13, after V lost 4 bases and J lost 8 bases. Germline V lookup: CDR1 LNHDA, CDR2 SQIVND (reference sequence). CDR3: CASSTTLGTASGYTF. As DNA, the CDR3 is TGTGCCAGTAGTACCACGCTCGGGACAGCTAGCGGCTACACCTTC.

The chain links TRBV7-2 to TRBJ2-3, with 12 bases fitting TRBD2. V lost 4 bases to trimming and J lost 2 bases; unmatched junction nucleotides: 4. The CDR3 spans 16 residues. Germline CDR1 is SGHTA and CDR2 is FQGNSA. CDR3 sequence: CASSSRLAGATDTQYF. CDR3 coding DNA: TGTGCCAGCAGCTCTAGACTAGCGGGGGCCACAGATACGCAGTATTTT.

This chain uses TRBV6-5 with TRBJ2-7; TRBD2 matches 14 bases. In germline, CDR1 is MNHEY, CDR2 SVGAGI. This CDR3 region has 14 residues. V trimming: 5 bases; J trimming: 4 bases; junction bases outside the gene matches: 1. This chain's CDR3 is CASSGTSGSYEQYF. The CDR3 DNA reads TGTGCCAGCAGTGGGACTAGCGGGAGTTACGAGCAGTACTTC.

The count of this clone is one. CDR3 amino acids: CASSGTGATGELFF. DNA of the CDR3: TGTGCCAGCAGCGGGACAGGGGCTACCGGGGAGCTGTTTTTT. The rearrangement uses TRBV6-5 and TRBJ2-2; 10 bases are a match to TRBD1. V was pared by 6 bases and J by 5 bases, with 3 bases of the junction left unmatched. The CDR3 spans 14 residues. CDR1 MNHEY and CDR2 SVGAGI come from the germline V gene.

The chain links TRBV19 to TRBJ2-2; the match to TRBD2 covers 8 bases. The CDR3 is 17 residues long. V lost 5 bases and J lost 0; bases outside the gene matches: 8. Germline assignment: CDR1 LNHDA and CDR2 SQIVND (reference sequence). The CDR3 nucleotides read TGTGCCAGTAGTGGTGTAAGCGGGAGCGCGAACACCGGGGAGCTGTTTTTT. This gives the protein CASSGVSGSANTGELFF.

The chain carries TRBV10-3 and TRBJ2-5, with 8 bases fitting TRBD2. This CDR3 is 15 amino acids long. Germline CDR1 and CDR2: ENHRY and SYGVKD. J gave up 1 base and V 4 bases, and 5 bases lay outside the gene matches. CDR3 sequence: CAISGSGTSQETQYF. In DNA form, the CDR3 reads TGTGCCATCAGTGGCTCCGGGACTAGCCAAGAGACCCAGTACTTC.

The gene calls are TRBV9 and TRBJ1-4; 8 bases map to TRBD1. This CDR3 has 16 amino acids. The germline V gene has CDR1 SGDLS and CDR2 YYNGEE. The J segment lost 10 bases and the V segment lost 5 bases, leaving 16 bases of the junction unmatched. The CDR3 loop is CASSSGGPLLMGKLFF. The CDR3 bases are TGTGCCAGCAGTTCAGGGGGCCCCCTACTAATGGGAAAACTGTTTTTT.